This T cell receptor beta chain was profiled in a study of T cell responses to AZD1222 COVID-19 vaccine. Germline V lookup: CDR1 LNHDA, CDR2 SQIVND (reference sequence). The CDR3 spans 12 residues. V lost 7 bases to trimming and J lost 8 bases; unmatched junction nucleotides: 5. Sequenced by immunoSEQ multiplex PCR; TCRdb stores in-frame clones only, minus some. Of 120,000 to 150,000 clones in the sample, about 92% are singletons; the top ten hold about 1.8%. This sequence originates from an adult who received the AZD1222 COVID-19 vaccine. The material sequenced was peripheral blood, taken 28 days after the second AZD1222 dose. This chain uses TRBV19 with TRBJ1-2, with TRBD1 matching over 9 bases. This CDR3 reads CASMGTGLGYTF. CDR3 nucleotides: TGTGCCAGTATGGGGACAGGGCTAGGCTACACCTTC.